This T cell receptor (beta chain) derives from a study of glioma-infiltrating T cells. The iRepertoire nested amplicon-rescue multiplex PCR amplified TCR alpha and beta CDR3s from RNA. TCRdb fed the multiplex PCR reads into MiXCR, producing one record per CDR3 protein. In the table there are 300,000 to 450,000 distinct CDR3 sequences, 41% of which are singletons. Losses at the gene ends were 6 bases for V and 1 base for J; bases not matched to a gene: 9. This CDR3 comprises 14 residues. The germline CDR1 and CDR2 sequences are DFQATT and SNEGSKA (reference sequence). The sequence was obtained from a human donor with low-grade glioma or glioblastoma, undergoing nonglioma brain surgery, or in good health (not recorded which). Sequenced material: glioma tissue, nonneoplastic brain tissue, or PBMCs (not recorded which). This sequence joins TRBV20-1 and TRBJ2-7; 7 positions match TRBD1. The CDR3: CSAVDRDLSYEQYF. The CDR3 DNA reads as TGCAGTGCCGTTGACAGGGACCTATCCTACGAGCAGTACTTC.